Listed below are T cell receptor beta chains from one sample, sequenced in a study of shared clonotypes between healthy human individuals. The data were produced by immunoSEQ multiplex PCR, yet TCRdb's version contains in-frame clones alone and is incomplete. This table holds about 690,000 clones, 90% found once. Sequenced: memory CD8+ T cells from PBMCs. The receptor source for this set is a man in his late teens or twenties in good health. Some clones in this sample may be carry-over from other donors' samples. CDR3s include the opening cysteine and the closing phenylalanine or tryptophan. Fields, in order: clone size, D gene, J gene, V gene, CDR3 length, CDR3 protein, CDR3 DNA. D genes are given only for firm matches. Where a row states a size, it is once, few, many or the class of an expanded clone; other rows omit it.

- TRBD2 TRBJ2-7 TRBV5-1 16 CASSSGGGLSSYEQYF TGCGCCAGCAGCTCCGGGGGGGGACTGTCCAGCTACGAGCAGTACTTC
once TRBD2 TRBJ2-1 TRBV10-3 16 CAISEPAGGPSNEQFF TGTGCCATCAGTGAGCCAGCGGGAGGGCCTAGCAATGAGCAGTTCTTC
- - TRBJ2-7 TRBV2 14 CASIPSARSYEQYF TGTGCCAGCATCCCGTCTGCACGCTCCTACGAGCAGTACTTC
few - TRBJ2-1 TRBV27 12 CASSPRGVEQFF TGTGCCAGCAGTCCCCGAGGGGTTGAGCAGTTCTTC
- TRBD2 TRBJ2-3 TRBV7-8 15 CASSNQAGDADTQYF TGTGCCAGCAGCAACCAAGCGGGAGACGCAGATACGCAGTATTTT
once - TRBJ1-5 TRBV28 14 CASSLRQQVQPQHF TGTGCCAGCAGTTTACGGCAACAGGTTCAGCCCCAGCATTTT
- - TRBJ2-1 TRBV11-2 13 CASSWGPRDEQFF TGTGCCAGCAGCTGGGGACCCCGCGATGAGCAGTTCTTC
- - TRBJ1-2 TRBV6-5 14 CASSYGRDWGTETF TGTGCCAGCAGTTACGGTCGGGACTGGGGGACGGAAACCTTC
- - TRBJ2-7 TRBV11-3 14 CPPEGLRNAYEQYF TGTCCCCCTGAGGGGCTTAGGAACGCCTACGAGCAGTACTTC
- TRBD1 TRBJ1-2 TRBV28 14 CASSYLTGGYGYTF TGTGCCAGCAGTTATTTGACAGGGGGCTATGGCTACACCTTC
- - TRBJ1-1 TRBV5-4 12 CASYELGTEAFF TGTGCCAGCTATGAATTGGGCACTGAAGCTTTCTTT
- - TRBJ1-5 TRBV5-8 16 CASSPISGREGQPQHF TGTGCCAGCAGCCCTATTAGCGGCAGGGAGGGACAGCCCCAGCATTTT
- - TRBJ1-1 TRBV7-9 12 CASSLPRTEAFF TGTGCCAGCAGCTTACCCCGAACTGAAGCTTTCTTT
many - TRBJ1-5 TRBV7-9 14 CASSFDGFNQPQHF TGTGCCAGCAGCTTCGACGGCTTTAATCAGCCCCAGCATTTT
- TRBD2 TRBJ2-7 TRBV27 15 CASRESSGSIYEQYF TGTGCCAGCAGGGAGTCTAGCGGGAGTATATACGAGCAGTACTTC
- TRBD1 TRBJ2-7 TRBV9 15 CASSVAQGLGYEQYF TGTGCCAGCAGCGTAGCACAGGGGCTAGGGTACGAGCAGTACTTC
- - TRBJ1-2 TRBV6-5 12 CASSPGAYGYTF TGTGCCAGCAGCCCCGGGGCCTATGGCTACACCTTC
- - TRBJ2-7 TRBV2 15 CASSPSGGGFYEQYF TGTGCCAGCAGTCCTAGCGGAGGGGGGTTCTACGAGCAGTACTTC
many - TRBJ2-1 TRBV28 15 CASSPVDLRDNEQFF TGTGCCAGCAGCCCCGTAGATCTCAGGGACAATGAGCAGTTCTTC
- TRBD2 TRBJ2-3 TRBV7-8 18 CASSFPEGLAGLTDTQYF TGTGCCAGCAGCTTTCCGGAGGGGTTAGCGGGACTCACAGATACGCAGTATTTT
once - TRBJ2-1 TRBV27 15 CASSSAPGPYNEQFF TGTGCCAGCAGTTCAGCCCCCGGACCTTACAATGAGCAGTTCTTC
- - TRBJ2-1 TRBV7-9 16 CASSWGGGRAYNEQFF TGTGCCAGCAGCTGGGGGGGCGGCCGAGCCTACAATGAGCAGTTCTTC
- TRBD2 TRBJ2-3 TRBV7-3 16 CASSQPASGGGDTQYF TGTGCCAGCAGCCAACCGGCTAGCGGGGGCGGAGATACGCAGTATTTT
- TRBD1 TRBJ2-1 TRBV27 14 CASSFSTGGREQFF TGTGCCAGCAGTTTCTCGACAGGGGGCCGTGAGCAGTTCTTC
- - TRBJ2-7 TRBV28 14 CASSLRLAGYEQYF TGTGCCAGCAGTTTAAGGCTAGCCGGCTACGAGCAGTACTTC
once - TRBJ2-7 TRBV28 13 CASSLNLVYEQYF TGTGCCAGCAGTTTAAACCTAGTCTACGAGCAGTACTTC
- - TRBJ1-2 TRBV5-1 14 CASSINRVNYGYTF TGCGCCAGCAGCATCAACAGGGTTAACTATGGCTACACCTTC
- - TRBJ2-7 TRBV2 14 CASSEVPRTYEQYF TGTGCCAGCAGTGAAGTCCCCCGAACTTACGAGCAGTACTTC
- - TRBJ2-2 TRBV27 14 CASSFQRNTGELFF TGTGCCAGCAGTTTCCAACGGAACACCGGGGAGCTGTTTTTT
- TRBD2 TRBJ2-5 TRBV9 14 CASSGTSGKETQYF TGTGCCAGCAGCGGGACTAGCGGGAAGGAGACCCAGTACTTC
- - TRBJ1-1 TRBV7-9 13 CAGVGRMNTEAFF TGTGCAGGGGTGGGACGGATGAACACTGAAGCTTTCTTT
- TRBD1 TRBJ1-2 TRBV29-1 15 CSVPLGGRGRYGYTF TGCAGCGTTCCCTTAGGAGGGAGGGGGCGGTATGGCTACACCTTC
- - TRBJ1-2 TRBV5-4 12 CASRNLAYGYTF TGTGCCAGCAGGAATCTTGCCTATGGCTACACCTTC
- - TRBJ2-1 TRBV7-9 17 CASSPRLGASSYNEQFF TGTGCCAGCAGCCCCCGCTTGGGGGCGAGCTCCTACAATGAGCAGTTCTTC
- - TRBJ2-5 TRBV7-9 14 CASTPSEPGETQYF TGTGCCAGCACCCCTAGCGAGCCGGGGGAGACCCAGTACTTC
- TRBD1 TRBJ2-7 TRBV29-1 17 CSVFGELKQGMYAEQYF TGCAGCGTTTTCGGGGAGCTTAAACAGGGGATGTACGCCGAGCAGTACTTC
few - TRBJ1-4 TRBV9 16 CASSVSGVATNEKLFF TGTGCCAGCAGCGTATCAGGGGTGGCAACTAATGAAAAACTGTTTTTT
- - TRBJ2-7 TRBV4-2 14 CASRIYLGGYEQYF TGTGCCAGCAGAATCTACTTGGGCGGGTACGAGCAGTACTTC
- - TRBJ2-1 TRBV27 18 CASSFASLQGQGGNEQFF TGTGCCAGCAGTTTTGCATCGTTGCAGGGCCAGGGGGGAAATGAGCAGTTCTTC
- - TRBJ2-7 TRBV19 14 CASSIDPQTYEQYF TGTGCCAGTAGTATAGATCCACAGACCTACGAGCAGTACTTC
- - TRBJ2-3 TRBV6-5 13 CASSYSLTDTQYF TGTGCCAGCAGTTACTCGCTCACAGATACGCAGTATTTT
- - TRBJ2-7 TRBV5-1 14 CASSSRGGLYEQYF TGCGCCAGCAGCTCGCGTGGGGGGCTCTACGAGCAGTACTTC
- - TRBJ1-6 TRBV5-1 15 CASSLEGYQDSPLHF TGCGCCAGCAGCTTGGAAGGGTATCAGGATTCACCCCTCCACTTT
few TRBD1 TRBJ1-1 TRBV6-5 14 CASRVWTGNTEAFF TGTGCCAGCAGGGTTTGGACAGGGAACACTGAAGCTTTCTTT
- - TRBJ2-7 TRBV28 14 CASSLFQEAYEQYF TGTGCCAGCAGTTTATTTCAGGAAGCCTACGAGCAGTACTTC
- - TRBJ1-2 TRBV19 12 CASSPGGLDYTF TGTGCCAGTAGTCCGGGGGGGCTGGATTACACCTTC
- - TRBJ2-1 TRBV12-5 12 CASGLPEGEQFF TGTGCTAGTGGTTTGCCAGAAGGGGAGCAGTTCTTC
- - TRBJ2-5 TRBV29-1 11 CSVGGLETQYF TGCAGCGTTGGAGGATTGGAGACCCAGTACTTC
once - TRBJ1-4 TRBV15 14 CATRGEVRNEKLFF TGTGCCACCAGGGGGGAGGTGCGGAATGAAAAACTGTTTTTT
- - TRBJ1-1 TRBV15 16 CATSLDPPDRGVEAFF TGTGCCACCAGCCTAGACCCGCCCGATCGAGGGGTTGAAGCTTTCTTT
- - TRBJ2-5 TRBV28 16 CASSLIPTTLQETQYF TGTGCCAGCAGTTTAATACCCACCACCCTGCAAGAGACCCAGTACTTC
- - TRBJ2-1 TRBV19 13 CASRRDHEDEQFF TGTGCCAGTAGAAGGGACCACGAGGATGAGCAGTTCTTC
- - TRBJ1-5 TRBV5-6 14 CASSNVGGNQPQHF TGTGCCAGCAGCAACGTCGGGGGGAATCAGCCCCAGCATTTT
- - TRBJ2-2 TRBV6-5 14 CASTTDQNTGELFF TGTGCCAGCACCACGGACCAGAACACCGGGGAGCTGTTTTTT